This TCR beta chain was identified during a study of cytomegalovirus exposure and HLA in healthy donors. Whole-study findings and limits: Later analysis suggested most CMV-associated TCR beta chains were HLA-restricted. A previous analysis found most TCR beta V segments productive roughly 87% or roughly 30% of the time.

A word on this clone: The antigen remains undetermined.

Primers: 60 Vbeta forward and 13 Jbeta reverse. The assay was immunoSEQ multiplex PCR, and TCRdb's table has in-frame clones only and misses some. The sample yields about 180,000 clones, roughly 82% seen once. The germline V and J ends were trimmed by 0 bases and 10 bases, with 11 bases remaining between them. Per the germline V gene, CDR1 is SGHRS and CDR2 is YFSETQ. This CDR3 has 13 amino acids. The TCR originated in a girl aged 2 to 10 in good health and CMV-seropositive. Material: PBMCs. The chain uses TRBV5-1 and TRBJ2-1, with D possibly being TRBD1 (5 bases). This CDR3 is CASSLGQGVEQFF. Here the CDR3 DNA reads TGCGCCAGCAGCTTGGGGCAGGGTGTCGAGCAGTTCTTC.